This TCR beta chain comes out of a study of T cell responses to AZD1222 COVID-19 vaccine. Study results and limitations: Just 5 to 7 AZD1222 recipients were seropositive at baseline. Mostly white British, mostly female donors; authors suggested clonal diversity may be underestimated. Every sample of the repertoires postdated the peak T cell response.

There are 14 residues in the CDR3. Germline V gives CDR1 MNHNY, CDR2 SVGAGI (reference sequence). Trimming took 6 bases from V and 2 from J, leaving 14 bases between them. Of note for this clone: Its specificity is unknown.

Measured with immunoSEQ multiplex PCR; TCRdb has only the in-frame clones, and not every one. The sample has roughly 76,000 clones, roughly 89% seen once. The source was peripheral blood, collected on day 0 of AZD1222 vaccination. The clonotype originates from an adult in good health. The J gene is TRBJ2-7, the V gene TRBV6-6, with D perhaps given as TRBD1 or TRBD2 (5 bases each). For the CDR3, the DNA is TGTGCCAGCAGGACGGAAGAGGGGACCTACGAGCAGTACTTC. This codes for CASRTEEGTYEQYF.